This paragraph reports one T cell receptor beta chain. This sample was taken from a study of shared T cell receptors in the human thymus. Clones were read by immunoSEQ multiplex PCR, and TCRdb kept only the in-frame ones, dropping some. The sample includes 720,000 or so clones, 70% to 90% of them seen just once. J lost 4 bases, V lost 4 bases, and 15 bases had no gene match. CDR3 length: 18 amino acids. Germline CDR1 reads LGHNA; CDR2 reads YSLEER. The same sample was also studied in work on human thymus T cells. That work contributes: Corrective cardiac surgery supplied the resected thymus tissue.

The TCR was taken from a girl under three years old with a congenital heart defect. The V call is TRBV4-3, the J call TRBJ2-5; TRBD1 matches at 10 bases. Input material: thymocytes. DNA for the CDR3: TGCGCCAGCAGCCTAAGCGACCTCGGGGACAGGGGAGGAGAGACCCAGTACTTC. Its translation: CASSLSDLGDRGGETQYF.